Each of the 21 T cell receptor beta chains below was sequenced from the same sample in a study of monozygotic twins with inflammatory bowel disease (dated 2019 in TCRdb). Libraries were made using 5' RACE. The reads were generated on an Illumina HiSeq 2500. The reads were reprocessed in TCRdb, with one entry per CDR3 protein sequence and no accompanying DNA. In this sample's table one finds nearly 450,000 distinct CDR3 sequences. Clones ranked in the top ten supply about 2.3% of the sample. What was sequenced was blood. These receptor sequences come from a human donor with ulcerative colitis or Crohn's disease, or a healthy co-twin of an affected twin (not recorded which).

This sequence joins TRBV27 and TRBJ1-3; TCRdb returns TRBD1, unconfirmable since there is no DNA. Germline CDR1 is MNHEY and CDR2 is SMNVEV (reference sequence). CDR3 size: 14 residues. CDR3 region: CASRAQGAGNTIYF.

The rearrangement links TRBV7-3 to TRBJ2-1. CDR1 SGHTA and CDR2 FQGTGA come from the germline V gene. This CDR3 contains 13 residues. The CDR3 loop is CASSLYGFDEQFF.

The rearrangement joins TRBV20-1 to TRBJ2-3; TCRdb designates TRBD1, a call that cannot be tested without DNA. The CDR3 has 14 amino acids. Germline lookup yields CDR1 DFQATT and CDR2 SNEGSKA (reference sequence). The CDR3 sequence is CSATRRQGPDTQYF.

V is TRBV20-1 and J is TRBJ2-1. Germline V gene lookup returns CDR1 DFQATT and CDR2 SNEGSKA (reference sequence). The CDR3 has 13 amino acids. CDR3 amino acids: CSASRTSYNEQFF.

This chain links TRBV11-2 with TRBJ2-1; with no DNA, the TCRdb D assignment of TRBD2 cannot be verified. The germline V gene encodes CDR1 SGHAT and CDR2 FQNNGV. This CDR3 region has 19 residues. CDR3: CASSLVGTSGIGNYNEQFF.

This chain connects TRBV6-2 or TRBV6-3 to TRBJ1-1. The CDR3 consists of 14 residues. Per the germline V gene, CDR1 is MNHEY and CDR2 is SVGEGT. The CDR3 sequence is CASSYIFMNTEAFF.

V gene TRBV18 combines with J gene TRBJ1-1; the D call of TRBD1 rests on TCRdb alone, since no DNA is present to check it. CDR3 size: 15 residues. From germline, CDR1 is KGHSH and CDR2 LQKENI. CDR3 sequence: CASSPRGTGDTEAFF.

The J gene is TRBJ1-1, the V gene TRBV5-1. The CDR3 runs 13 residues. The germline CDR1 and CDR2 sequences are SGHRS and YFSETQ. CDR3 in amino acids: CASSPLSNTEAFF.

V is TRBV15 and J is TRBJ2-5; the TCRdb call, TRBD2, lacks DNA for checking. The CDR3 has 15 amino acids. The germline gives CDR1 LNHNV, CDR2 YYDKDF (reference sequence). The CDR3 is CATSPLGGAQETQYF.

The V call is TRBV10-3, the J call TRBJ2-1; the D call from TCRdb, TRBD1, cannot be confirmed without DNA. The CDR3 has 13 residues. Germline V gene lookup returns CDR1 ENHRY and CDR2 SYGVKD. CDR3 residues: CAITDRVYNEQFF.

V gene TRBV18 combines with J gene TRBJ2-3; no DNA is available, so the TRBD2 call from TCRdb remains unchecked. The CDR3 has 16 amino acids. Germline-derived CDR1 and CDR2 are KGHSH and LQKENI. CDR3 region: CASSPRQGGETDTQYF.

This chain links TRBV5-1 with TRBJ1-4; with no DNA, the TCRdb D assignment of TRBD1 cannot be verified. Germline V CDR1 and CDR2: SGHRS, YFSETQ. This CDR3 contains 14 residues. This CDR3 reads CASSLPDSNEKLFF.

This CDR3 is CASSANAGTIIYGYTF. This sequence joins TRBV5-1 and TRBJ1-2; TCRdb selects TRBD1, and the lack of DNA leaves this call unchecked. The CDR3 runs 16 residues. In germline, CDR1 is SGHRS, CDR2 YFSETQ. The entire variable domain, with the rest obtained from reference TRBV5-1 and TRBJ1-2, is as follows: KAGVTQTPRYLIKTRGQQVTLSCSPISGHRSVSWYQQTPGQGLQFLFEYFSETQRNKGNFPGRFSGRQFSNSRSEMNVSTLELGDSALYLCASSANAGTIIYGYTFGSGTRLTVV.

The chain carries TRBV7-2 and TRBJ2-7; TCRdb outputs TRBD1, but without DNA this stays unchecked. Germline values: CDR1 SGHTA, CDR2 FQGNSA. The CDR3 totals 14 residues. CDR3: CASTHGTAAYEQYF.

CDR3 sequence: CSVTGGGRQGTQYF. The V call is TRBV20-1, the J call TRBJ2-5; absent DNA, TCRdb's TRBD1 call cannot be checked. This CDR3 is 14 amino acids long. CDR1 is DFQATT and CDR2 is SNEGSKA in the germline V gene (reference sequence).

V usage is TRBV12-3 or TRBV12-4 and J usage is TRBJ1-1. The CDR3 runs 15 residues. CDR3 loop: CASSFRGRVNTEAFF.

The gene calls are TRBV4-1 and TRBJ2-7; the TRBD1 assignment by TCRdb is unverifiable without DNA. The CDR3 is 15 amino acids. Germline assignment: CDR1 MGHRA and CDR2 YSYEKL. CDR3 in amino acids: CASSQDQQGGREQYF.

This chain links TRBV15 with TRBJ2-7; TCRdb outputs TRBD1, but without DNA this stays unchecked. CDR1 is LNHNV, CDR2 YYDKDF, per germline (reference sequence). The CDR3 is 14 residues long. CDR3 in amino acids: CATSKPDRSGEQYF. Full variable domain (outside the CDR3, taken from reference TRBV15 and TRBJ2-7): DAMVIQNPRYQVTQFGKPVTLSCSQTLNHNVMYWYQQKSSQAPKLLFHYYDKDFNNEADTPDNFQSRRPNTSFCFLDIRSPGLGDTAMYLCATSKPDRSGEQYFGPGTRLTVT.

The chain's CDR3 is CASSVHPVGTGELFF. The J gene is TRBJ2-2, the V gene TRBV2. The CDR3 covers 15 residues. Germline assignment: CDR1 SNHLY and CDR2 FYNNEI.

The chain uses TRBV28 and TRBJ1-1. CDR3 length: 12 amino acids. Germline V gene sequence: CDR1 MDHEN, CDR2 SYDVKM. This CDR3 reads CASSESGTEAFF.

The chain has TRBV7-9 and TRBJ1-2. The CDR3 has 13 amino acids. Germline V gene sequence: CDR1 SEHNR, CDR2 FQNEAQ (reference sequence). CDR3 amino acids: CASSLTGSYGYTF.